This T cell receptor (beta chain) was profiled in a study of CD8 T cells in ankylosing spondylitis. The length of the CDR3 is 12 residues. Germline V gene sequence: CDR1 SGHRS, CDR2 YFSETQ. V lost 1 base, J lost 5 bases, and 7 bases lay in between. Using its own MiXCR run on the 5' RACE reads, TCRdb lists one record per CDR3 protein. The table lists some 90,000 distinct CDR3 sequences, around 26% of them singletons. This clonotype was detected once. The chain uses TRBV5-1 and TRBJ2-7, with D hard to call. This receptor was taken from a male donor with ankylosing spondylitis or in good health (not recorded which). Sequencing used blood, either unsorted or a sorted T cell fraction (not recorded which). CDR3 nucleotide sequence: TGCGCCAGCAGCTTGATAGGCGACGAGCAGTACTTC. Protein sequence: CASSLIGDEQYF.